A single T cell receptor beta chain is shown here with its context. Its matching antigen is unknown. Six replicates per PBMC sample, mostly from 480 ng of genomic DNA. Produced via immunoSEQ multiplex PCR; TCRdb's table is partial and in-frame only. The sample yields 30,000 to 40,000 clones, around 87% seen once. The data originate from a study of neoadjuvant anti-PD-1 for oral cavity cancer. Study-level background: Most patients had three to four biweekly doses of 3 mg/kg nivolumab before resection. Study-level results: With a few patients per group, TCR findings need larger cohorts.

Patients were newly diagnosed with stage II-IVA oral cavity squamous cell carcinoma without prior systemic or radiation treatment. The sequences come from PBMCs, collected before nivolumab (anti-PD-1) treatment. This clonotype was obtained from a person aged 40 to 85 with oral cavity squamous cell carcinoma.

The CDR3 DNA follows: TGCGCCAGCAGCTCTATAGGTCGGGGGGCCAGGGATGAGCAGTTCTTC. Encoded protein: CASSSIGRGARDEQFF. The chain recombines TRBV5-1 with TRBJ2-1; D may be TRBD2 (7 bases). The CDR3 spans 16 residues. CDR1 and CDR2 (germline): SGHRS, YFSETQ. V lost 3 bases and J 8 bases, leaving 21 bases between the germline ends.